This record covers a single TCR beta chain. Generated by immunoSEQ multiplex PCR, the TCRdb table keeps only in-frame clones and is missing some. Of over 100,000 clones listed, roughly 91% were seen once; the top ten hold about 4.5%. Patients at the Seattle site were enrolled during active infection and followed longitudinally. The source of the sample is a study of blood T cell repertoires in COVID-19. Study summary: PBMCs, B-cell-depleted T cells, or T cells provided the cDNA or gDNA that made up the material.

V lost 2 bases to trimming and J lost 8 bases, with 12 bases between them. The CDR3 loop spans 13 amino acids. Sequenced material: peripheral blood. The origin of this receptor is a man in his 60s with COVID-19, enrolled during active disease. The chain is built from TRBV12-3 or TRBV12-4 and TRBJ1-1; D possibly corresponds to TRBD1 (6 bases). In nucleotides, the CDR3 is TGTGCCAGCAGTTTATCTGGGGGCATAGAAGCTTTCTTT. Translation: CASSLSGGIEAFF.